This is a list of T cell receptor beta chains from one sample in a study of CD8 T cells in ankylosing spondylitis. TCRdb ran MiXCR on the 5' RACE reads and lists one entry per CDR3 protein. The repertoire has about 250,000 distinct CDR3 sequences, under 30% of them found once; the top ten carry more than 0.6%. The sequencing sample was made of blood, either unsorted or a sorted T cell fraction (not recorded which). Every receptor here comes from a male donor with ankylosing spondylitis or in good health (not recorded which). Each CDR3 is given with its conserved first and last residue. D genes are given only for firm matches. Expanded clones get a size class; other rows say once, few or many, or leave the size out.

d_call clone_size j_call v_call cdr3_aa cdr3_nt
- few TRBJ2-7 TRBV12-3/TRBV12-4 CASSFSPRTVSYEQYF TGTGCCAGCAGTTTTAGTCCTAGGACAGTCTCCTACGAGCAGTACTTC
- many TRBJ2-3 TRBV29-1 CSVKGGKGTDTQYF TGCAGCGTTAAAGGGGGAAAAGGCACAGATACGCAGTATTTT
- - TRBJ2-1 TRBV12-3/TRBV12-4 CASRSGLNNEQFF TGTGCCAGCCGGTCGGGGCTCAACAATGAGCAGTTCTTC
- few TRBJ2-3 TRBV7-2 CASSTRDTQYF TGTGCCAGCAGCACCCGGGATACGCAGTATTTT
- few TRBJ2-1 TRBV20-1 CSARLAQDNEQFF TGCAGTGCTAGGCTGGCTCAGGACAATGAGCAGTTCTTC
- - TRBJ1-6 TRBV6-1 CASIRDYNSPLHF TGTGCCAGCATCAGGGATTATAATTCACCCCTCCACTTT
- many TRBJ2-3 TRBV5-4 CASSLWSTDTQYF TGTGCCAGCAGCCTGTGGAGCACAGATACGCAGTATTTT
- - TRBJ2-1 TRBV12-3/TRBV12-4 CASSLPGPDEQFF TGTGCCAGCAGTTTACCGGGGCCGGATGAGCAGTTCTTC
- many TRBJ1-5 TRBV7-2 CASSLSTNQPQHF TGTGCCAGCAGCTTATCCACCAATCAGCCCCAGCATTTT
TRBD1 - TRBJ2-2 TRBV19 CASSIYTGDTGELFF TGTGCCAGTAGTATATATACAGGGGACACCGGGGAGCTGTTTTTT
TRBD1 few TRBJ1-2 TRBV20-1 CSATTGGRGYTF TGCAGTGCAACGACAGGGGGACGAGGCTACACCTTC
- few TRBJ1-2 TRBV20-1 CSADEERTIENYGYTF TGCAGTGCGGACGAGGAGCGAACTATAGAAAACTATGGCTACACCTTC
- few TRBJ2-3 TRBV6-5 CASRMGDTQYF TGTGCCAGCAGGATGGGGGATACGCAGTATTTT
TRBD1 - TRBJ2-1 TRBV2 CASRGTGGAFGQFF TGTGCCAGCAGGGGGACAGGGGGCGCGTTTGGGCAGTTCTTC
TRBD1 - TRBJ2-7 TRBV14 CASSQEVRGQYEQYF TGTGCCAGCAGCCAAGAAGTCAGGGGGCAGTACGAGCAGTACTTC
TRBD2 - TRBJ2-3 TRBV4-2 CASSQDVRGDTDTQYF TGTGCCAGCAGCCAAGATGTCCGGGGGGACACAGATACGCAGTATTTT
TRBD2 - TRBJ2-3 TRBV20-1 CSGTSGSTDTQYF TGCAGTGGGACTAGCGGAAGCACAGATACGCAGTATTTT
- - TRBJ2-3 TRBV11-2 CASRDIDTQYF TGTGCCAGCAGGGACATAGATACGCAGTATTTT
TRBD1 few TRBJ2-3 TRBV29-1 CRADRGDTDTQYF TGCAGGGCCGACAGGGGTGACACAGATACGCAGTATTTT
- few TRBJ2-3 TRBV7-3 CASSSAVGDTQYF TGTGCCAGCAGCTCGGCGGTTGGGGATACGCAGTATTTT
- many TRBJ2-5 TRBV12-3/TRBV12-4 CASSPPGGRGSETQYF TGTGCCAGCAGTCCCCCCGGGGGTAGGGGGTCGGAGACCCAGTACTTC
- many TRBJ2-1 TRBV7-3 CASRGRGALSYNEQFF TGTGCCAGCAGAGGCCGGGGGGCGCTATCCTACAATGAGCAGTTCTTC
- many TRBJ2-1 TRBV6-1 CASSEWHSRNNEQFF TGTGCCAGCAGTGAATGGCACAGTAGGAACAATGAGCAGTTCTTC
- - TRBJ2-5 TRBV23-1 CASSQCCEAPYQETQYF TGCGCCAGCAGTCAATGTTGTGAGGCGCCGTACCAAGAGACCCAGTACTTC
TRBD2 - TRBJ2-1 TRBV11-2 CASSFRIGLAGGRNEQFF TGTGCCAGCAGCTTTCGAATCGGACTAGCGGGGGGTCGGAATGAGCAGTTCTTC
- many TRBJ1-1 TRBV29-1 CSVEWQGLENTEAFF TGCAGCGTTGAATGGCAGGGGTTAGAGAACACTGAAGCTTTCTTT
TRBD2 many TRBJ2-7 TRBV3-1 CASSLSGGSYEQYF TGTGCCAGCAGCCTTAGCGGGGGCTCCTACGAGCAGTACTTC
- many TRBJ1-1 TRBV5-1 CASSLDSSATEAFF TGCGCCAGCAGCTTGGACAGTTCGGCTACTGAAGCTTTCTTT
TRBD1 - TRBJ2-5 TRBV20-1 CSARPGTGYQETQYF TGCAGTGCTAGACCCGGGACAGGGTACCAAGAGACCCAGTACTTC
- many TRBJ2-2 TRBV11-1 CASSLGKETNTGELFF TGTGCCAGCAGCTTAGGGAAGGAAACGAACACCGGGGAGCTGTTTTTT
TRBD1 few TRBJ2-3 TRBV6-2/TRBV6-3 CASSYTETGQEDTQYF TGTGCCAGCAGTTACACTGAGACAGGGCAGGAAGATACGCAGTATTTT
- few TRBJ2-3 TRBV29-1 CSPAGGLAETSTDTQYF TGCAGCCCCGCCGGAGGGCTAGCCGAAACCAGCACAGATACGCAGTATTTT
- many TRBJ1-2 TRBV20-1 CSARVVGLGRYTF TGCAGTGCTAGAGTGGTGGGTTTAGGGCGCTACACCTTC
- - TRBJ2-1 TRBV15 CATSRDFPSSYNEQFF TGTGCCACCAGCAGAGATTTTCCGAGCTCCTACAATGAGCAGTTCTTC
- - TRBJ2-7 TRBV11-2 CASSFVQGPTYEQYF TGTGCCAGCAGCTTCGTCCAAGGTCCGACCTACGAGCAGTACTTC
- - TRBJ2-3 TRBV2 CASRENRRGGTDTQYF TGTGCCTCCCGGGAGAATAGGCGGGGAGGCACAGATACGCAGTATTTT
TRBD1 - TRBJ1-4 TRBV20-1 CSARWDRVEKLFF TGCAGTGCTAGGTGGGACAGGGTTGAAAAACTGTTTTTT
- - TRBJ2-5 TRBV11-2 CASSLDPAREETQYF TGTGCCAGCAGCTTAGACCCCGCCAGGGAAGAGACCCAGTACTTC
- - TRBJ2-7 TRBV10-3 CAISDSGPTYEQYF TGTGCCATCAGTGATTCGGGGCCAACCTACGAGCAGTACTTC
- many TRBJ1-2 TRBV10-2 CASTDGTIYGYTF TGCGCCAGCACGGACGGGACAATCTATGGCTACACCTTC
- - TRBJ2-2 TRBV20-1 CSAASTGELFF TGCAGTGCAGCGAGCACCGGGGAGCTGTTTTTT
- - TRBJ2-2 TRBV20-1 CSARGGAGENTGELFF TGCAGTGCTAGAGGGGGGGCGGGGGAGAACACCGGGGAGCTGTTTTTT
- few TRBJ2-3 TRBV12-3/TRBV12-4 CASSLVRGTDTQYF TGTGCCAGCAGTTTAGTCAGGGGTACAGATACGCAGTATTTT
- - TRBJ2-5 TRBV12-3/TRBV12-4 CASSPRTTGKETQYF TGTGCCAGCAGTCCCCGGACAACAGGGAAAGAGACCCAGTACTTC
- few TRBJ2-7 TRBV12-3/TRBV12-4 CASSPGDRTYEQYF TGTGCCAGCAGCCCTGGGGACCGAACCTACGAGCAGTACTTC
- - TRBJ2-7 TRBV9 CASSTGADPYEQYF TGTGCCAGCAGCACCGGGGCAGACCCCTACGAGCAGTACTTC
TRBD1 - TRBJ1-5 TRBV20-1 CSALTGGSGNQPQHF TGCAGTGCCCTGACAGGGGGCTCTGGCAATCAGCCCCAGCATTTT
TRBD1 - TRBJ1-5 TRBV19 CASSPDRARNQPQHF TGTGCCAGTAGTCCCGACAGGGCTAGGAATCAGCCCCAGCATTTT
TRBD1 - TRBJ2-7 TRBV12-3/TRBV12-4 CASSPGTVAYEQYF TGTGCCAGCAGTCCCGGGACAGTGGCCTACGAGCAGTACTTC
TRBD2 many TRBJ2-3 TRBV20-1 CSALGLAGGPSTDTQYF TGCAGTGCGCTCGGACTAGCGGGGGGTCCAAGCACAGATACGCAGTATTTT
- - TRBJ2-2 TRBV10-2 CASRSGATGELFF TGCGCCAGCAGATCAGGCGCCACCGGGGAGCTGTTTTTT
- - TRBJ1-1 TRBV20-1 CSARKSEEEAFF TGCAGTGCTAGAAAGTCGGAGGAAGAAGCTTTCTTT
TRBD1 many TRBJ2-3 TRBV20-1 CSAKQGGTDTQYF TGCAGTGCTAAACAGGGGGGAACAGATACGCAGTATTTT